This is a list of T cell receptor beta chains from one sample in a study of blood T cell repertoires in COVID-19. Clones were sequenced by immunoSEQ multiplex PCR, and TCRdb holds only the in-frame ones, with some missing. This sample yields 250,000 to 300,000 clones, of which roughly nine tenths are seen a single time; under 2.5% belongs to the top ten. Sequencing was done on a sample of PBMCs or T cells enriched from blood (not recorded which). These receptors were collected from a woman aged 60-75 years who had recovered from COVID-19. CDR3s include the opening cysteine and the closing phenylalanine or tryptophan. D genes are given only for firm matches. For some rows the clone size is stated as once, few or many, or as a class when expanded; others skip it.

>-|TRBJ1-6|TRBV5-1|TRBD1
TGCGCCAGCAGCCCGGGACAGGGCAATTCACCCCTCCACTTT
CASSPGQGNSPLHF
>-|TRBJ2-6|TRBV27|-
TGTGCCAGCAGTTTATCGAGGGTCTCTGGGGCCAACGTCCTGACTTTC
CASSLSRVSGANVLTF
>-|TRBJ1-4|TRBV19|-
TGTGCCACCGCCGGTAGCGGTAATGAAAAACTGTTTTTT
CATAGSGNEKLFF
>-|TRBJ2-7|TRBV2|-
TGTGCCAGCGGACGGGACTCCTACGAGCAGTACTTC
CASGRDSYEQYF
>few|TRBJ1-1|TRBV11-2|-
TGTGCCAGCAGCTCACGTACGGGTCCCAACACTGAAGCTTTCTTT
CASSSRTGPNTEAFF
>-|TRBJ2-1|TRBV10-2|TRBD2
TGCGCCAGCAGCCTAGCGGGAGGGTCCTACAATGAGCAGTTCTTC
CASSLAGGSYNEQFF
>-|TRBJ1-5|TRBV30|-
TGTGCCTGGAGTCCGGACTATAGGCCCAATCAGCCCCAGCATTTT
CAWSPDYRPNQPQHF
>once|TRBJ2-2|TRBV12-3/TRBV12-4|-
TGTGCCAGCAGTTTTGAGACCGGGGAGCTGTTTTTT
CASSFETGELFF
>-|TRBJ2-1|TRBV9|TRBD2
TGTGCCAGCAGCGGACTAGCGGCTGAGCAGTTCTTC
CASSGLAAEQFF
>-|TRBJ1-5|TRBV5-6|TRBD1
TGTGCCAGCAGCTTAGGACAGGTTTTGGATCAGCCCCAGCATTTT
CASSLGQVLDQPQHF
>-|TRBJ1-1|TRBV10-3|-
TGTGCCATCAGTGAGTCAACAGCGAACACTGAAGCTTTCTTT
CAISESTANTEAFF
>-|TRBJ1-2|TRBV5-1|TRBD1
TGCGCCAGCAGCTTCGACAGGGATTTGGACTACACCTTC
CASSFDRDLDYTF
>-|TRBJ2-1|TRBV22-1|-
TGTCCTGGGAGCGTACCGGGGAGACCCTACAATGAGCAGTTCTTC
CPGSVPGRPYNEQFF
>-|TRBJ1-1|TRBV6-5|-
TGTGCCAGCAGCGACCAGGTGAACACTGAAGCTTTCTTT
CASSDQVNTEAFF
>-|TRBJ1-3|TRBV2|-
TGTGCCAGCAGGGAAGGACTCCTCTCTGGAAACACCATATATTTT
CASREGLLSGNTIYF
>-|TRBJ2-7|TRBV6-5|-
TGTGCCAGCAGTTACTCGAACAACTACGAGCAGTACTTC
CASSYSNNYEQYF
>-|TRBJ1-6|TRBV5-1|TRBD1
TGCGCCAGCAGCCCGGGACAGGAGCATCGCATCCTCCACTTT
CASSPGQEHRILHF
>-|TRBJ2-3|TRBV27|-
TGTGCCAGCTGTAACTCGGGGTGGGCTAGAACAGATACGCAGTATTTT
CASCNSGWARTDTQYF
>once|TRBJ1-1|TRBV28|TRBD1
TGTGCCAGCAGTGGAAGGGGGCGGGGGAACACTGAAGCTTTCTTT
CASSGRGRGNTEAFF
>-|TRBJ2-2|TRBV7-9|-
TGTGCCAGCAGCTTTTTGGTAGGGGCCGGGGAGCTGTTTTTT
CASSFLVGAGELFF
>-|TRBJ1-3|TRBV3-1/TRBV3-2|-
TGTGCCAGCAGCCCTACCTCCTCTGGAAACACCATATATTTT
CASSPTSSGNTIYF
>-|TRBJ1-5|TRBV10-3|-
TGTGCCATCAGTGACACTAACAGGAATCAGCCCCAGCATTTT
CAISDTNRNQPQHF
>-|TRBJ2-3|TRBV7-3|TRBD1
TGTGCCAGCAGCGTTGACAGGGAGGATACGCAGTATTTT
CASSVDREDTQYF
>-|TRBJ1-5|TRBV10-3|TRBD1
TGTGCCATCAGTGAAGGACAGGGGGTTCAGCCCCAGCATTTT
CAISEGQGVQPQHF
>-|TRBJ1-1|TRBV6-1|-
TGTGCCAGCAGTGAAACCCAGGGCATCAAGACTGAAGCTTTCTTT
CASSETQGIKTEAFF
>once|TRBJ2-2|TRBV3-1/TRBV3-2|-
TGTGCCAGCAGCCCTAGGGGCAGGGATACCGGGGAGCTGTTTTTT
CASSPRGRDTGELFF
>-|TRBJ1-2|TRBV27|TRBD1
TGTGCCAGCAAGACTTCCACAGGGGGAGATGGCTACACCTTC
CASKTSTGGDGYTF
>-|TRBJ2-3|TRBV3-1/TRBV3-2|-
TGTGCCAGCAGCCAAGATGGGGCTACAACAGATACGCAGTATTTT
CASSQDGATTDTQYF
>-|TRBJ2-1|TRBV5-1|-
TGCGCCAGCAGCTTTGAGACCTGGGAGGAGCAGTTCTTC
CASSFETWEEQFF
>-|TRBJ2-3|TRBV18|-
TGTGCCAGCTCACTCCCTCCTGGCGGGGCAGATACGCAGTATTTT
CASSLPPGGADTQYF
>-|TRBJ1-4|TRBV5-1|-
TGCGCCAGCAGCTTGGGCCAGTATGAAAAACTGTTTTTT
CASSLGQYEKLFF
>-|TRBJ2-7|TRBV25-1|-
TGTGCCAGCAGTGTAGGGGGTTTACTTTACGAGCAGTACTTC
CASSVGGLLYEQYF
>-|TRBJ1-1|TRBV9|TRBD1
TGTGCCAGCAGCGCCAGGACAGGGGGGGTGAACACTGAAGCTTTCTTT
CASSARTGGVNTEAFF
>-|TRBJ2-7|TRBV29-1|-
TGCAGCGTTGGGTTAGCACCCGGGGGGCAGTACTTC
CSVGLAPGGQYF
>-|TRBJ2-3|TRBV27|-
TGTGCCAGCAGCAGTAGCGGCACAGATACGCAGTATTTT
CASSSSGTDTQYF
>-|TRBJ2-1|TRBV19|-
TGTGCCAGTAGGAGGCTAGCGATCCACAATGAGCAGTTCTTC
CASRRLAIHNEQFF
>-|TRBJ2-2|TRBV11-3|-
TGTGCCAGCAGCTTCAAAACAGGGACGAACACCGGGGAGCTGTTTTTT
CASSFKTGTNTGELFF
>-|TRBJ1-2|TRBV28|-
TGTGCCAGCAGAATCGCGGATAATGGCTACACCTTC
CASRIADNGYTF
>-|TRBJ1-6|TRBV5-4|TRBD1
TGTGCCAGCAGCAAGACAGGGACCCTTCCGTATTCACCCCTCCACTTT
CASSKTGTLPYSPLHF
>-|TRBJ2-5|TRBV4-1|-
TGCGCCAGCAGACTCCGAGGTTCGGTCGAAGAGACCCAGTACTTC
CASRLRGSVEETQYF
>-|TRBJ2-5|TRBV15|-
TGTGCCACCAGCAGCAGCCGAAGGGGGTACCAAGAGACCCAGTACTTC
CATSSSRRGYQETQYF
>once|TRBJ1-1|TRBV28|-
TGTGCCAGCAATACAGGGTACACTGAAGCTTTCTTT
CASNTGYTEAFF
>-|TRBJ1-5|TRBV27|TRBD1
TGTGCCAGCACCCCGGGACAGGGGGTCCTGAATCAGCCCCAGCATTTT
CASTPGQGVLNQPQHF
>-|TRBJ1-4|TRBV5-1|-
TGCGCCAGCAGCTTAGACGGGACAAATGAAAAACTGTTTTTT
CASSLDGTNEKLFF
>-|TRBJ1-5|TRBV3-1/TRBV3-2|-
TGTGCCAGCAGCCGATCAAGGGGGCAGCCCCAGCATTTT
CASSRSRGQPQHF
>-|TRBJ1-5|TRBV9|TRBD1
TGTGCCAGCAGCGCCGGACAGGGAATTAATCCCCAGCATTTT
CASSAGQGINPQHF
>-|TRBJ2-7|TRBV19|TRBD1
TGTGCCAGTAGTACCCTGGACAGGGCGGACTACGAGCAGTACTTC
CASSTLDRADYEQYF
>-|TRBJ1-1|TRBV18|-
TGTGCCAGCTCACCCGAGGACGGACAGACTGAAGCTTTCTTT
CASSPEDGQTEAFF
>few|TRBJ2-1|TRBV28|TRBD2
TGTGCCAGCAGTCTGAAGACTAGCGGGAGGGTGAACAATGAGCAGTTCTTC
CASSLKTSGRVNNEQFF
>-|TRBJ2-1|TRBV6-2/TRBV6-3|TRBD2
TGTGCCAGCAGTTACTCGAAAGGCGGGAGCGCCTACAATGAGCAGTTCTTC
CASSYSKGGSAYNEQFF
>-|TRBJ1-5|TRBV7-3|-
TGTGCCAGCAGCCAACAATTTGGTCAGCCCCAGCATTTT
CASSQQFGQPQHF
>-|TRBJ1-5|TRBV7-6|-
TGTGCCAGCAGCTTATTCAGAACAGATAGCAATCAGCCCCAGCATTTT
CASSLFRTDSNQPQHF